The clone carrying this TCR beta chain was observed many times. Its specificity is not known. Unique molecular identifiers were incorporated during preparation of the TCRbeta library. TCRdb ran MiXCR on the PCR reads and lists one entry per CDR3 protein. The data hold about a million distinct CDR3 sequences, with roughly 31% observed a single time. The data were taken from a study of T-cell reconstitution after alpha-beta-depleted transplantation in children. CDR1 and CDR2 (germline): MDHEN, SYDVKM. The CDR3 has 14 amino acids. Trimming left V 10 bases short and J 5 bases short, with 20 bases between. Study-wide results and caveats: The study reportedly traced alpha-beta T cells about two months after transplant to several hundred expanded graft clones.

The sample consisted of PBMCs, mostly from graft donor cells, taken 360 days after TCRalphabeta/CD19-depleted stem cell transplant. This chain joins TRBV28 and TRBJ1-1; no firm D call. This receptor was taken from a boy under three years old who had a stem cell transplant for SCID, so the T cells may come from the graft donor. The CDR3 loop reads CAILGSGRRTEAFF. CDR3 DNA sequence: TGTGCCATCCTAGGGAGCGGGCGAAGGACTGAAGCTTTCTTT.